This TCR beta chain was documented in a study of Graves' ophthalmopathy and Graves' hyperthyroidism. Regarding the study as a whole: Ophthalmopathy progression was predicted with about 71% sensitivity and 72.22% specificity. Most thyroid-expanded clonotypes exceeding 0.001 frequency were also found in blood.

The study amplified TCR beta CDR3 regions using RNA transcripts. Investigators did first-round RT-PCR with HTBI primers, then second-round multiplex PCR. TCRdb processed the multiplex PCR reads anew with MiXCR; each CDR3 protein has one entry. The top ten clones hold 2.4% of a sample with 300,000 to 450,000 distinct CDR3 sequences, roughly 17% of them seen once. This clonotype has a count of ten or more. Its cognate antigen is unknown. The diagnosis combined clinical symptoms, thyroxine, TRAb, thyroid ultrasound and orbital computed tomography scans. Isolation of PBMCs was performed using 9.5 to 10 ml of fresh peripheral blood. This clonotype originated in an adult woman with stable Graves' hyperthyroidism. Sequencing was done on a sample of peripheral blood.

CDR3 nucleotides: TGTGCCAGCAGCTTATTGGGACAGGGGAACACTGAAGCTTTCTTT. Amino acid sequence: CASSLLGQGNTEAFF. The chain links TRBV7-8 to TRBJ1-1; 9 nucleotides match TRBD1. Per the germline V gene, CDR1 is SGHVS and CDR2 is FQNEAQ. This CDR3 contains 15 residues. J was trimmed by 1 base and V by 2 bases; bases with no gene match: 2.